The rows below give T cell receptor beta chains drawn from one sample of a study of T cells in Graves' hyperthyroidism and ophthalmopathy. TCRdb re-called the multiplex PCR reads through MiXCR, storing one row per CDR3 protein. The table lists hundreds of thousands of distinct CDR3 sequences, more than 30% of them singletons. The sample was blood. These receptor sequences come from a man younger than 30 with Graves' hyperthyroidism. Both conserved end residues are part of each CDR3. Fields, in order: D gene, J gene, clone size, V gene, CDR3 protein, CDR3 DNA. D genes are given only for firm matches. Expanded clones get a size class; other rows say once, few or many, or leave the size out.

. TRBJ1-1 . TRBV20-1 CSASPPTRGGTEAFF TGCAGTGCTAGCCCTCCGACACGTGGGGGTACTGAAGCTTTCTTT
. TRBJ2-7 few TRBV6-1 CASSEALGDYEQYF TGTGCCAGCAGTGAAGCGCTGGGGGACTACGAGCAGTACTTC
. TRBJ1-1 many TRBV10-3 CAISENFGTEAFF TGTGCCATCAGTGAGAATTTTGGCACTGAAGCTTTCTTT
TRBD2 TRBJ2-5 . TRBV7-8 CASSLSRASGETQYF TGTGCCAGCAGCTTAAGTCGGGCTAGCGGTGAGACCCAGTACTTC
TRBD1 TRBJ1-3 few TRBV7-9 CASSLTSTGVNTIYF TGTGCCAGCAGCCTGACCTCGACAGGGGTAAACACCATATATTTT
TRBD1 TRBJ2-7 . TRBV6-5 CASSYSAGGEYEQYF TGTGCCAGCAGTTACTCAGCAGGGGGCGAGTACGAGCAGTACTTC
. TRBJ1-1 many TRBV20-1 CSARDSKGPGAFF TGCAGTGCTAGAGATTCGAAGGGGCCGGGAGCTTTCTTT
. TRBJ2-6 . TRBV15 CATSRDVGVNVLTF TGTGCCACCAGCAGAGATGTCGGGGTCAACGTCCTGACTTTC
. TRBJ2-2 . TRBV5-1 CASSSPLDTGELFF TGCGCCAGCAGCTCCCCCCTGGACACCGGGGAGCTGTTTTTT
. TRBJ2-5 many TRBV25-1 CASSESKFSETQYF TGTGCCAGCAGTGAATCCAAGTTCTCAGAGACCCAGTACTTC
. TRBJ2-2 few TRBV7-3 CASNVGPEYTGELFF TGTGCCAGCAACGTTGGGCCGGAATACACCGGGGAGCTGTTTTTT
. TRBJ2-7 . TRBV10-3 CASRETGQPLFLYF TGTGCCAGCAGAGAGACGGGACAACCCCTATTCCTGTACTTC
TRBD1 TRBJ1-5 . TRBV25-1 CTSRDLGQGGQPQHF TGTACCAGCAGAGATTTAGGACAGGGAGGCCAGCCCCAGCATTTT
TRBD1 TRBJ2-2 . TRBV7-2 CASSLVGTDTGELFF TGTGCCAGCAGCTTAGTCGGGACAGACACCGGGGAGCTGTTTTTT
. TRBJ1-1 . TRBV4-1 CASSQPDRENTEAFF TGCGCCAGCAGCCAGCCAGACAGAGAGAACACTGAAGCTTTCTTT
TRBD2 TRBJ2-1 . TRBV9 CASTLGTSGGHEQFF TGTGCCAGCACTCTGGGGACTAGCGGGGGTCATGAGCAGTTCTTC
TRBD1 TRBJ1-2 few TRBV5-1 CASSSSGGESYGYTF TGCGCCAGCAGCTCGTCAGGGGGCGAAAGCTATGGCTACACCTTC
TRBD1 TRBJ1-4 . TRBV29-1 CASSLPPGQGKEKLFF TGTGCCAGCAGCCTCCCCCCGGGACAGGGGAAGGAAAAACTGTTTTTT
. TRBJ1-4 few TRBV14 CASSQDAGGRHFNEKLFF TGTGCCAGCAGCCAAGATGCGGGAGGTCGCCACTTTAATGAAAAACTGTTTTTT
. TRBJ1-2 . TRBV6-6 CANTTASARYGYTF TGTGCCAACACCACGGCTTCCGCCCGCTATGGCTACACCTTC
TRBD2 TRBJ2-7 . TRBV7-2 CASSLGGGPGTGELYF TGTGCCAGCAGCTTAGGCGGGGGGCCGGGCACCGGGGAGCTGTACTTC
. TRBJ1-5 few TRBV4-1 CASSQVGEVNQPQHF TGCGCCAGCAGCCAAGTCGGGGAGGTCAATCAGCCCCAGCATTTT
. TRBJ1-4 . TRBV12-3/TRBV12-4 CASSSRHEKLFF TGTGCCAGCAGTTCCCGACATGAAAAACTGTTTTTT
. TRBJ1-5 . TRBV12-3/TRBV12-4 CASRVSHPLGQPQHF TGTGCCAGCAGAGTAAGCCATCCCCTGGGACAGCCCCAGCATTTT
. TRBJ2-7 . TRBV7-6 CASSLTGTFEQYF TGTGCCAGCAGCTTAACCGGGACTTTCGAGCAGTACTTC
TRBD2 TRBJ2-7 . TRBV19 CASSISGGANEQYF TGTGCCAGTAGTATTAGCGGGGGGGCCAACGAGCAGTACTTC
. TRBJ1-3 . TRBV20-1 CSAKQGSSGNTIYF TGCAGTGCGAAACAGGGCAGCTCTGGAAACACCATATATTTT
. TRBJ1-5 many TRBV24-1 CATSDHPSSEPQHF TGTGCCACCAGTGATCACCCCTCTTCGGAGCCCCAGCATTTT
TRBD2 TRBJ2-7 . TRBV4-3 CASSQDPTSGSSYEQYF TGCGCCAGCAGCCAAGACCCAACTAGCGGGAGCTCCTACGAGCAGTACTTC
TRBD1 TRBJ1-3 few TRBV20-1 CSASPSGTGLGNTIYF TGCAGTGCTAGCCCTTCCGGGACAGGGCTTGGAAACACCATATATTTT
. TRBJ2-1 . TRBV29-1 CSVGTRGEQFF TGCAGCGTTGGGACCCGGGGGGAGCAGTTCTTC
TRBD1 TRBJ2-7 . TRBV10-3 CAIRPGTGTYEQYF TGTGCCATCAGACCCGGGACAGGGACCTACGAGCAGTACTTC
TRBD2 TRBJ2-5 . TRBV2 CASGGTSGVGGETQYF TGTGCCAGCGGCGGGACTAGCGGGGTGGGTGGCGAGACCCAGTACTTC
. TRBJ1-1 few TRBV2 CAIRFTYMNTEAFF TGTGCCATCCGTTTCACCTACATGAACACTGAAGCTTTCTTT
. TRBJ1-2 few TRBV5-6 CASSLAQGRNYGYTF TGTGCCAGCAGCTTGGCCCAGGGGCGTAACTATGGCTACACCTTC
. TRBJ2-6 . TRBV6-1 CASSEVGSGANVLTF TGTGCCAGCAGTGAAGTGGGATCTGGGGCCAACGTCCTGACTTTC
TRBD1 TRBJ2-7 many TRBV29-1 CSVEGTGVGGEQYF TGCAGCGTTGAGGGGACAGGGGTGGGTGGCGAGCAGTACTTC
TRBD2 TRBJ2-5 . TRBV6-5 CASSSDKRGYQETQYF TGTGCCAGCAGCTCCGATAAGCGGGGATACCAAGAGACCCAGTACTTC
. TRBJ1-2 many TRBV6-5 CASSPTGGFYGYTF TGTGCCAGCAGCCCTACGGGGGGCTTCTATGGCTACACCTTC
. TRBJ2-5 few TRBV27 CASGELGDRETQYF TGTGCCAGCGGAGAACTCGGCGATCGGGAGACCCAGTACTTC
. TRBJ2-7 many TRBV29-1 CSVEWGQYDEQYF TGCAGCGTTGAGTGGGGACAATACGACGAGCAGTACTTC
. TRBJ2-6 many TRBV10-3 CAISPDFFRSGANVLTF TGTGCCATCAGTCCGGACTTTTTCCGCTCTGGGGCCAACGTCCTGACTTTC
. TRBJ2-5 . TRBV7-9 CTSSQDSYGTQYF TGCACCAGCAGCCAAGATAGCTACGGGACCCAGTACTTC
. TRBJ1-5 . TRBV10-2 CASLSSNQPQHF TGCGCCAGCCTGTCTAGCAATCAGCCCCAGCATTTT
. TRBJ2-2 . TRBV2 CASSRTSRGRSGELFF TGTGCCAGCAGCCGAACTAGTCGGGGGAGATCCGGGGAGCTGTTTTTT
TRBD2 TRBJ2-7 few TRBV2 CASSEASGGSYEQYF TGTGCCAGCAGTGAAGCTAGCGGGGGGTCCTACGAGCAGTACTTC
TRBD1 TRBJ1-3 . TRBV9 CASGGQGRLAGNTIYF TGTGCCAGCGGGGGACAGGGGAGGTTAGCTGGAAACACCATATATTTT
. TRBJ2-7 . TRBV7-2 CASSLTGLGSEYF TGTGCCAGCAGTTTGACCGGGCTCGGGTCGGAGTACTTC
TRBD1 TRBJ2-7 few TRBV20-1 CSAPRGQGSYEQYF TGCAGTGCCCCGAGGGGACAGGGCTCCTACGAGCAGTACTTC
TRBD2 TRBJ2-2 few TRBV5-1 CASTSGIVTGELFF TGCGCCAGTACTAGCGGGATTGTCACCGGGGAGCTGTTTTTT
. TRBJ1-1 many TRBV29-1 CSVEDGDIEAFF TGCAGCGTTGAAGATGGAGACATTGAAGCTTTCTTT
TRBD1 TRBJ2-7 . TRBV5-1 CASSSLAGTGGYEQYF TGCGCCAGCAGCTCCCTTGCCGGGACAGGGGGGTACGAGCAGTACTTC
TRBD1 TRBJ2-2 . TRBV2 CASSDRGPGELFF TGTGCCAGCAGTGATAGGGGGCCCGGGGAGCTGTTTTTT
. TRBJ1-6 few TRBV7-2 CASSLPLGTYNSPLHF TGTGCCAGCAGCCTCCCTTTGGGCACCTATAATTCACCCCTCCACTTT
. TRBJ1-1 . TRBV5-6 CASSLAPTAFAFF TGTGCCAGCAGCTTGGCCCCCACCGCCTTCGCTTTCTTT
. TRBJ1-1 many TRBV5-1 CASSLGGGTGAFF TGCGCCAGCAGCTTGGGAGGTGGTACGGGGGCTTTCTTT
. TRBJ2-2 . TRBV19 CASSIRGWNTGELFF TGTGCCAGTAGTATCCGGGGGTGGAACACCGGGGAGCTGTTTTTT
TRBD1 TRBJ2-2 few TRBV9 CASSVEEGAVETGELFF TGTGCCAGCAGCGTAGAAGAGGGGGCAGTCGAAACCGGGGAGCTGTTTTTT
. TRBJ1-1 . TRBV19 CASTPLRAQGATEAFF TGTGCCAGTACCCCCTTACGGGCACAGGGAGCCACTGAAGCTTTCTTT